This entry lists 6 T cell receptor beta chains sequenced from one sample in a study of shared clonotypes between healthy human individuals. TCRdb's table, derived via immunoSEQ multiplex PCR, lists solely in-frame clones and lacks some. The sample comprises about 480,000 clones, roughly 79% of which are singletons, and around 13% rests with the top ten. Material: PBMCs. These receptors were collected from a middle-aged woman in good health. Some clones in this sample may be carry-over from other donors' samples.

Turning to this clone: At one end the junction does not follow the germline gene, possibly because of a read error. V gene TRBV2 combines with J gene TRBJ2-7; no clear D. The CDR3 spans 10 residues. Per the germline V gene, CDR1 is SNHLY and CDR2 is FYNNEI. The CDR3 loop reads CASSGGVVSF. CDR3 sequence (DNA): TGTGCCAGCAGTGGTGGAGTTGTCTCCTTC.

Points on this clone: Within the sample, other DNA sequences also encode this same CDR3. The V gene is TRBV27, the J gene TRBJ1-1, with unresolved D. The CDR3 loop spans 13 amino acids. Per germline, CDR1 MNHEY and CDR2 SMNVEV (reference sequence). The V end was cut by 3 bases, the J end by 2 bases, with 7 bases between. The CDR3 sequence: CASSFSRNTEAFF. The DNA of the CDR3 is TGTGCCAGCAGTTTTTCCAGAAACACTGAAGCTTTCTTT.

The chain couples TRBV5-1 to TRBJ2-1; D may be TRBD2 (5 bases). Per the germline V gene, CDR1 is SGHRS and CDR2 is YFSETQ. The CDR3 covers 14 residues. V was trimmed by 8 bases and J by 0 bases, leaving 12 bases between them. The CDR3 is CARSVGDSYNEQFF. In nucleotides, the CDR3 is TGCGCCAGGTCGGTGGGAGACTCCTACAATGAGCAGTTCTTC. Full variable domain (remainder filled in from reference TRBV5-1 and TRBJ2-1): KAGVTQTPRYLIKTRGQQVTLSCSPISGHRSVSWYQQTPGQGLQFLFEYFSETQRNKGNFPGRFSGRQFSNSRSEMNVSTLELGDSALYLCARSVGDSYNEQFFGPGTRLTVL.

This rearrangement joins TRBV19 to TRBJ2-7, with a weak D call TRBD2 (6 bases). The CDR3 contains 15 residues. Trimming took 6 bases from V and 4 from J, leaving 19 bases between them. Germline assignment: CDR1 LNHDA and CDR2 SQIVND (reference sequence). Here the CDR3 reads CASSGKTGTQYEQYF. The DNA of the CDR3 is TGTGCCAGTAGCGGAAAGACCGGGACTCAGTACGAGCAGTACTTC.

This chain uses TRBV30 with TRBJ1-3; a possible D gene is TRBD1 (5 bases). Per the germline V gene, CDR1 is GTSNPN and CDR2 is SVGIG (reference sequence). V lost 1 base to trimming and J lost 0 bases, with 10 bases between them. This CDR3 is built from 15 residues. In DNA form, the CDR3 reads TGTGCCTGGAGTGAAGGGACCCACTCTGGAAACACCATATATTTT. Its translation: CAWSEGTHSGNTIYF.

A note on this clone: An end of the junction does not agree with germline; a read error may underlie this. The chain links TRBV4-1 to TRBJ2-3, with a possible D match to TRBD2 (6 bases). This CDR3 has 16 amino acids. The germline CDR1 and CDR2 sequences are MGHRA and YSYEKL. CDR3 protein: CASSQETGVGADTQYF. The DNA of the CDR3 is TGCGCCAGCAGTCAAGAAACGGGAGTTGGGGCAGATACGCAGTATTTT.